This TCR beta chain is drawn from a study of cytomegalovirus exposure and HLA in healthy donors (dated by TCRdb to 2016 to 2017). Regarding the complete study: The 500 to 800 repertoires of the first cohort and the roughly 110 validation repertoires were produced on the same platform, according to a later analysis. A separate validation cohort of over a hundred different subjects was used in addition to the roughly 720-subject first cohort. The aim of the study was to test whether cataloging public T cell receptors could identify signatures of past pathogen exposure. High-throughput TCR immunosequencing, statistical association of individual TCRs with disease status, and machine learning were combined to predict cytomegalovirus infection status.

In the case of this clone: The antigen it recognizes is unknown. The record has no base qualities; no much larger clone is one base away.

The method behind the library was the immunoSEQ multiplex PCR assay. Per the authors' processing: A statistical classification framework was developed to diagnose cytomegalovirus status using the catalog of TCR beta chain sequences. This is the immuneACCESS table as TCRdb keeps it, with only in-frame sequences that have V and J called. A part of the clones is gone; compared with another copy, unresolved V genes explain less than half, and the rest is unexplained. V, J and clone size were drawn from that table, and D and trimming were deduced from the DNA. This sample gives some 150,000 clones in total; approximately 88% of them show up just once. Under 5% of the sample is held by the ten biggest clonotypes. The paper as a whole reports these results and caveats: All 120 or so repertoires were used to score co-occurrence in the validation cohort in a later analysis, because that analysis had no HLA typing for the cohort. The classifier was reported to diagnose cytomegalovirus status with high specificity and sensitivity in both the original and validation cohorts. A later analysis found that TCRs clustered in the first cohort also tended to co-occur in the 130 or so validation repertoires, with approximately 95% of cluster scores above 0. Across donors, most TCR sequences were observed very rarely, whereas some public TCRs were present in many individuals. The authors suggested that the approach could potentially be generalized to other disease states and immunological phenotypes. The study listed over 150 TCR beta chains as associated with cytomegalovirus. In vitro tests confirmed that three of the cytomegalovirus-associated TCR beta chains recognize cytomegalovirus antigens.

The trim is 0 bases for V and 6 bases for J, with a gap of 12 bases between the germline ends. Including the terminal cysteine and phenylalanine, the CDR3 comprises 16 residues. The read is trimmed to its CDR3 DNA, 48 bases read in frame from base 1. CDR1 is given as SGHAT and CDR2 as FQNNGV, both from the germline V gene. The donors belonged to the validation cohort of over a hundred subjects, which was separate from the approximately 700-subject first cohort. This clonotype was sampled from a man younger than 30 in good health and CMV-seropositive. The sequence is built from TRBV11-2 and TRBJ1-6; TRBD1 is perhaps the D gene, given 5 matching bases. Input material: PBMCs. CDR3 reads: CASSLEGHTINSPLHF. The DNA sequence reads TGTGCCAGCAGCTTAGAAGGACACACAATTAATTCACCCCTCCACTTT.